This is a list of T cell receptor beta chains from one sample in a study of PD-1 blockade in mismatch repair-deficient tumors. Only in-frame clones appear in the TCRdb table, and some are missing; sequencing was by immunoSEQ multiplex PCR. The table lists 60,000 to 75,000 clones, approximately 89% of them singletons. The specimen was peripheral blood, collected 52 weeks after starting pembrolizumab. The receptors here all came from an adult with mismatch repair-deficient cancer. The CDR3 runs from the conserved cysteine through the conserved F or W. D genes are given only for firm matches. Rows may omit the clone size; those that give it use once, few, many or a size class.

v_gene	d_gene	j_gene	abundance	CDR3nt	CDR3aa
TRBV19	TRBD2	TRBJ2-3	.	TGTGCCAGTAGTATGGCCGGGACTAGCGAGAAAGATACGCAGTATTTT	CASSMAGTSEKDTQYF
TRBV2	TRBD2	TRBJ2-7	.	TGTGCCAGCAGTGACACTGGCGGGAGGGGGTACGAGCAGTACTTC	CASSDTGGRGYEQYF
TRBV28	.	TRBJ2-5	.	TGTGCCAGCAGTTCTAGAAGACTTCGGACCCAAGAGACCCAGTACTTC	CASSSRRLRTQETQYF
TRBV27	TRBD2	TRBJ2-1	.	TGTGCCAGCAGTCCGAATCCCCGGACTAGTTATTTGGATGAGCAGTTCTTC	CASSPNPRTSYLDEQFF
TRBV27	TRBD1	TRBJ1-1	.	TGTGCCAGCAGTCGTTTTCGTGTCAGGGGGCTCACTGAAGCTTTCTTT	CASSRFRVRGLTEAFF
TRBV9	.	TRBJ2-1	.	TGTGCCAGCAGCGACGTCTCCAACTGGGGGGAGCCTCGCAATGAGCAGTTCTTC	CASSDVSNWGEPRNEQFF
TRBV29-1	.	TRBJ1-2	.	TGCAGCGTCCGGGACACAGGCTATGGCTACACCTTC	CSVRDTGYGYTF
TRBV28	.	TRBJ2-2	.	TGTGCCAGCAGTTTGGGCGGCTACCGGAACACCGGGGAGCTGTTTTTT	CASSLGGYRNTGELFF
TRBV7-8	TRBD2	TRBJ2-1	once	TGTGCCAGCCGAATCGGACTAGCGGGAGAACCCTACAATGAGCAGTTCTTC	CASRIGLAGEPYNEQFF
TRBV5-4	TRBD2	TRBJ2-1	.	TGTGCCAGCAGCTTTAGACTAGCGGGAATGGGTGAGCAGTTCTTC	CASSFRLAGMGEQFF
TRBV7-9	.	TRBJ1-2	.	TGTGCCAGCAGCCACACGGGCCGGAAGATCTATGGCTACACCTTC	CASSHTGRKIYGYTF
TRBV5-4	TRBD1	TRBJ2-1	.	TGTGCCAGCAGCTTGGCCCGGACAGGGCACACTGAGCAGTTCTTC	CASSLARTGHTEQFF
TRBV27	TRBD1	TRBJ2-6	.	TGTGCCAGCAGGCACATCGCCTCCGGGACAGGGGTCTCTGGGGCCAACGTCCTGACTTTC	CASRHIASGTGVSGANVLTF
TRBV30	TRBD2	TRBJ2-7	.	TGTGCCTGGAACGGGGGAGGGCGGTACGAGCAGTACTTC	CAWNGGGRYEQYF
TRBV4-1	TRBD2	TRBJ2-3	.	TGCGCCAGCAGCGCGAGCGGGAGGGCCGAAGATACGCAGTATTTT	CASSASGRAEDTQYF
TRBV7-6	.	TRBJ1-1	few	TGTGCCAGCAGCGTCGGACAGAACACTGAAGCTTTCTTT	CASSVGQNTEAFF
TRBV27	TRBD2	TRBJ2-5	.	TGTGCCAGCAGTTCGCCGACTAGCGGGCCGGAGACCCAGTACTTC	CASSSPTSGPETQYF
TRBV7-9	TRBD2	TRBJ2-2	.	TGTGCCAGCAGCTTAGCCTACCGGGGTCTAGCGGGAGCCGGGGAGCTGTTTTTT	CASSLAYRGLAGAGELFF
TRBV29-1	TRBD2	TRBJ2-1	.	TGCAGCGTTGAATCTGGGACTAGCGGGACCGGTGAGCAGTTCTTC	CSVESGTSGTGEQFF
TRBV5-1	.	TRBJ1-1	.	TGCGCCAGCAGCTTGACGACAGTCGAGGTAACTGAAGCTTTCTTT	CASSLTTVEVTEAFF
TRBV6-4	.	TRBJ2-1	.	TGTGCCAGCAGTGACTCGGACAACAATGAGCAGTTCTTC	CASSDSDNNEQFF
TRBV11-2	.	TRBJ2-5	.	TGTGCCAGCAGCTCCCCTTTAAAGGAGACCCAGTACTTC	CASSSPLKETQYF
TRBV5-1	.	TRBJ2-3	.	TGCGCCAGCAGCCAGGATGGGGGCGCGAGCACAGATACGCAGTATTTT	CASSQDGGASTDTQYF
TRBV6-5	.	TRBJ1-5	.	TGTGCCAGCAGTTCCAGGGACAATCAGCCCCAGCATTTT	CASSSRDNQPQHF
TRBV30	.	TRBJ1-2	few	TGTGCCTGGAGTCCCTCTTGGGGCAGCTATGGCTACACCTTC	CAWSPSWGSYGYTF
TRBV6-5	TRBD1	TRBJ2-2	.	TGTGCCAGCAGTTACACAAGGGGGCGCACCGGGGAGCTGTTTTTT	CASSYTRGRTGELFF
TRBV7-2	TRBD1	TRBJ2-3	.	TGTGCCAGCAGGACCCGGGACAGGGGGATCACAGATACGCAGTATTTT	CASRTRDRGITDTQYF
TRBV7-6	TRBD2	TRBJ2-7	.	TGTGCCAGCAGCCCCCGGGGTAGCGGGACCCACGAGCAGTACTTC	CASSPRGSGTHEQYF
TRBV19	.	TRBJ2-7	once	TGTGCCAGTAGTAGGGTGTGGGCCTCGTCCTACGAGCAGTACTTC	CASSRVWASSYEQYF
TRBV2	.	TRBJ2-5	.	TGTGCCAGCAGTGATGGGACCTTCCAAGAGACCCAGTACTTC	CASSDGTFQETQYF